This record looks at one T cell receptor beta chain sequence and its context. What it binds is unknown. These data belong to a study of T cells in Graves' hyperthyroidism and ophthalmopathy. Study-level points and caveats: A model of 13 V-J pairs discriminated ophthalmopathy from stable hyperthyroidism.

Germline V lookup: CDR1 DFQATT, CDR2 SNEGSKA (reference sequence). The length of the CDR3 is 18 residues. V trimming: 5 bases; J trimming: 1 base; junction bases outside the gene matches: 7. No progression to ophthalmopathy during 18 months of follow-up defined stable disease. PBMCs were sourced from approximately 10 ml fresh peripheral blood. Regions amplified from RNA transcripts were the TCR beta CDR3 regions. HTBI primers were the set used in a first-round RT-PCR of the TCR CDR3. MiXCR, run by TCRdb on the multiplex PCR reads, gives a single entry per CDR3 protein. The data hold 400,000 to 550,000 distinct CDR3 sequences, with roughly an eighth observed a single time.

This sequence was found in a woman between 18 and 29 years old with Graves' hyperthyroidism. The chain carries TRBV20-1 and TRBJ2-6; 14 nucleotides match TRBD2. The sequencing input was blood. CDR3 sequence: CSAEKRLAGGSGANVLTF. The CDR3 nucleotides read TGCAGTGCTGAGAAAAGACTAGCGGGAGGGTCTGGGGCCAACGTCCTGACTTTC.